In this sample, the clone carrying this TCR beta chain turned up a few times. Antigen unknown. The source of the sample is a study of T-cell memory formation after mild COVID-19. Study-wide points: From day 15 to 85, contracting clones were balanced between CD4 and CD8, whereas later expanders leaned toward CD4+.

The V and J ends lost 0 bases and 3 bases respectively, with 8 bases between them. The CDR3 has 15 residues. CDR1 is SEHNR and CDR2 is FQNEAQ in the germline V gene (reference sequence). Researchers used 5'RACE with constant-segment primers to make TCR alpha and TCR beta cDNA libraries that carry sample barcodes and UMIs. Via MiXCR, TCRdb re-called the 5' RACE reads, giving one row per CDR3 protein. The repertoire consists of fewer than 650,000 distinct CDR3 sequences, with roughly 17% occurring once and the leading ten covering 8.1%. The clonotype comes from an adult woman who had mild COVID-19 (a few samples of this study predate the infection). Cell type and time point are not known. Material for sequencing was PBMCs or a T cell subset sorted from them (not recorded which). V usage is TRBV7-9 and J usage is TRBJ2-2; D gene unclear. The CDR3 here is CASSLAMQHTGELFF. CDR3 DNA sequence: TGTGCCAGCAGCTTAGCTATGCAACACACCGGGGAGCTGTTTTTT.